This T cell receptor (beta chain) stems from a study of control samples from healthy donors and cancer patients. CDR1 is SGHRS, CDR2 YFSETQ, per germline. V was clipped by 1 base and J by 4 bases; unmatched bases: 10. This CDR3 spans 17 amino acids. Sequencing was performed with immunoSEQ multiplex PCR; in TCRdb, only in-frame clones are kept and a portion is missing. The sample consists of 150,000 to 200,000 clones, 88% of them appearing once. The receptor was derived from a man aged 18 to 30 in good health. The chain has TRBV5-1 and TRBJ1-4; 7 bases are shared with TRBD1. Sequencing was carried out using blood. CDR3 nucleotides: TGCGCCAGCAGCTTGCTTCCCAAACAGGGGAGTAATGAAAAACTGTTTTTT. Translation gives CASSLLPKQGSNEKLFF.